Listed below are T cell receptor beta chains from one sample, sequenced in a study of blood T cell repertoires in COVID-19. Produced via immunoSEQ multiplex PCR; TCRdb's table is partial and in-frame only. The table lists almost 80,000 clones, about 93% of them singletons. The sequencing sample was made of peripheral blood. Receptors were obtained from an elderly woman with acute or convalescent COVID-19. The CDR3 runs from the conserved cysteine through the conserved F or W. A D gene is named only where the DNA matches it firmly. Not every row has a clone size; where given, it reads once, few, many or a size class.

clone size	D gene	V gene	J gene	CDR3 protein	CDR3 DNA
NA	TRBD1	TRBV7-8	TRBJ1-5	CASSSNRGLNSNQPQHF	TGTGCCAGCAGCTCAAACAGGGGTCTCAATAGCAATCAGCCCCAGCATTTT
NA	NA	TRBV28	TRBJ1-5	CASSFTKISNQPQHF	TGTGCCAGCAGTTTCACTAAAATTAGCAATCAGCCCCAGCATTTT
once	NA	TRBV15	TRBJ2-1	CATSRGDTYYNEQFF	TGTGCCACCAGCAGAGGGGACACCTACTACAATGAGCAGTTCTTC
NA	NA	TRBV7-2	TRBJ2-2	CASSLQVTTGELFF	TGTGCCAGCAGCTTGCAGGTGACCACCGGGGAGCTGTTTTTT
once	TRBD1	TRBV4-2	TRBJ1-2	CASSQAWTGRGYTF	TGTGCCAGCAGCCAAGCCTGGACAGGCCGTGGCTACACCTTC
NA	NA	TRBV20-1	TRBJ2-1	CSAGTVNEQFF	TGCAGTGCTGGGACTGTCAATGAGCAGTTCTTC
NA	TRBD2	TRBV5-6	TRBJ2-7	CASSSGLPFYEQYF	TGTGCCAGCAGCTCGGGACTACCATTCTACGAGCAGTACTTC
NA	NA	TRBV3-1/TRBV3-2	TRBJ1-2	CASSHRTAPNYGYTF	TGTGCCAGCAGCCATCGGACAGCCCCAAACTATGGCTACACCTTC
NA	TRBD1	TRBV9	TRBJ2-3	CASSARTGGPDTQYF	TGTGCCAGCAGCGCACGGACAGGGGGGCCAGATACGCAGTATTTT
few	TRBD1	TRBV19	TRBJ1-5	CASSIGGTVNQPQHF	TGTGCCAGTAGTATAGGAGGGACAGTGAATCAGCCCCAGCATTTT
few	TRBD2	TRBV10-3	TRBJ2-1	CAISESRLLAGGYNEQFF	TGTGCCATCAGTGAGTCACGACTGCTAGCGGGGGGTTACAATGAGCAGTTCTTC
NA	NA	TRBV9	TRBJ1-3	CASSVTQVENTIYF	TGTGCCAGCAGCGTAACCCAGGTCGAAAACACCATATATTTT
NA	NA	TRBV6-5	TRBJ1-5	CASSRTENQPQHF	TGTGCCAGCAGTCGGACAGAAAATCAGCCCCAGCATTTT
NA	NA	TRBV10-3	TRBJ1-1	CAISESAIEAFF	TGTGCCATCAGTGAGTCGGCAATTGAAGCTTTCTTT
once	TRBD1	TRBV2	TRBJ2-3	CASRWFQGATSTDTQYF	TGTGCCAGCAGATGGTTCCAGGGGGCGACTAGCACAGATACGCAGTATTTT
NA	NA	TRBV7-9	TRBJ2-7	CASSPNTEQYF	TGTGCCAGCAGCCCGAACACCGAGCAGTACTTC
NA	TRBD2	TRBV7-9	TRBJ2-3	CASSQWASGGTDTQYF	TGTGCCAGCAGCCAGTGGGCTAGCGGGGGCACAGATACGCAGTATTTT
NA	NA	TRBV5-1	TRBJ1-2	CASYHSSANYGYTF	TGCGCCAGCTATCATTCGTCGGCTAACTATGGCTACACCTTC
NA	TRBD1	TRBV2	TRBJ2-5	CASSERQGAGETQYF	TGTGCCAGCAGTGAACGACAGGGCGCCGGGGAGACCCAGTACTTC
NA	NA	TRBV9	TRBJ2-5	CASSSEAGGWQYF	TGTGCCAGCAGCTCGGAGGCGGGCGGTTGGCAGTACTTC
NA	NA	TRBV3-1/TRBV3-2	TRBJ2-5	CASSRSRVKGETQYF	TGTGCCAGCAGCCGGAGCAGGGTAAAGGGGGAGACCCAGTACTTC
NA	TRBD1	TRBV19	TRBJ2-6	CASSIPTGRTGANVLTF	TGTGCCAGTAGTATACCGACAGGGCGAACCGGGGCCAACGTCCTGACTTTC
NA	TRBD1	TRBV6-5	TRBJ2-7	CASSPRGTSYEQYF	TGTGCCAGCAGTCCCAGGGGGACCTCCTACGAGCAGTACTTC
NA	TRBD1	TRBV5-4	TRBJ2-3	CASSSPGQNTDTQYF	TGTGCCAGCAGCTCCCCGGGACAGAACACAGATACGCAGTATTTT
once	NA	TRBV11-3	TRBJ2-2	CASSPFGGSTGELFF	TGTGCCAGCAGCCCATTCGGGGGTTCGACCGGGGAGCTGTTTTTT
NA	NA	TRBV3-1/TRBV3-2	TRBJ1-2	CASSQTDRRKGYTF	TGTGCCAGCAGCCAAACCGACAGGCGAAAGGGCTACACCTTC
NA	TRBD2	TRBV3-1/TRBV3-2	TRBJ2-2	CAIGTTYTGELFF	TGTGCCATCGGGACTACATACACCGGGGAGCTGTTTTTT
NA	NA	TRBV11-2	TRBJ2-3	CASSLAGTDTQYF	TGTGCCAGCAGCTTAGCAGGCACAGATACGCAGTATTTT
once	TRBD2	TRBV3-1/TRBV3-2	TRBJ2-5	CASSQGTSAHQETQYF	TGTGCCAGCAGCCAAGGAACTAGCGCGCACCAAGAGACCCAGTACTTC
NA	TRBD1	TRBV10-3	TRBJ2-1	CAFRDRTYNEQFF	TGTGCCTTCCGGGACAGGACCTACAATGAGCAGTTCTTC
NA	NA	TRBV15	TRBJ1-5	CATSRGLVEPQHF	TGTGCCACCAGCAGAGGGTTAGTTGAGCCCCAGCATTTT